This T cell receptor (beta chain) was identified during a study of control samples from healthy donors and cancer patients (dated by TCRdb to the early 2020s). Library method: the immunoSEQ multiplex PCR assay. Here the immuneACCESS table is served through TCRdb, limited to in-frame sequences with V and J called. Missing clones are a known gap in these copies; in checked studies unresolved V genes cover under half, and the rest lacks a known reason. Present in this sample are roughly 89,000 clones, roughly 91% of which were seen just once. Of the sample, roughly a sixth is held by the ten largest clones. Note on this clone: No cognate antigen has been identified for it. Base quality data are lacking; no much larger clone is found one base away.

The CDR3 spans 18 residues, from the cysteine through the phenylalanine. Only CDR3 DNA is held: 54 bases, read in frame from base 1. V and J lose 5 bases and 4 bases, and a span of 26 bases separates them. Via the germline V gene, CDR1 is SGHTA and CDR2 FQGNSA. The sequence derives from a man aged 45-65 years in good health. The sequence is built from TRBV7-2 and TRBJ1-2; no D segment can be confidently identified. Sequencing was performed on blood. The bases are TGTGCCAGCAGCCAACGGTCCACCACACAGACCCTAGGCTATGGCTACACCTTC. This is translated as CASSQRSTTQTLGYGYTF.